A single sample is the source of the 26 T cell receptor beta chains below, sequenced in a study of cytomegalovirus exposure and HLA in healthy donors. A multiplex PCR was run with 60 Vbeta primers and 13 Jbeta primers. Only in-frame clones appear in the TCRdb table, and some are missing; sequencing was by immunoSEQ multiplex PCR. The top ten hold around 2.2% of the sample, which has 150,000 or so clones, roughly 77% seen once. The sequencing sample was made of PBMCs. Receptors originate from a man aged 45 to 65 in good health and CMV-seropositive.

The chain joins TRBV2 to TRBJ1-5, with a possible D match to TRBD1 (6 bases). The ends were cut back, 6 bases at V and 3 bases at J, with 15 bases in the middle. The CDR3 length is 15 residues. Germline V gene sequence: CDR1 SNHLY, CDR2 FYNNEI. The CDR3 DNA sequence: TGTGCCAGCAGCATAGGGGGTAGCTACAATCAGCCCCAGCATTTT. Translated, it gives CASSIGGSYNQPQHF. Full variable domain (missing parts from reference TRBV2 and TRBJ1-5): EPEVTQTPSHQVTQMGQEVILRCVPISNHLYFYWYRQILGQKVEFLVSFYNNEISEKSEIFDDQFSVERPDGSNFTLKIRSTKLEDSAMYFCASSIGGSYNQPQHFGDGTRLSIL.

The J gene is TRBJ1-1, the V gene TRBV6-5, with D perhaps matching TRBD1 (6 bases). Per germline, CDR1 MNHEY and CDR2 SVGAGI. The ends were cut back, 7 bases at V and 0 bases at J, with 9 bases in the middle. This CDR3 is 13 amino acids long. The chain's CDR3 is CASTGVMNTEAFF. The CDR3, as DNA: TGTGCCAGCACAGGGGTTATGAACACTGAAGCTTTCTTT.

This clone was counted between two and nine times. The CDR3 reads CASSSGGPYEQYF. CDR3 in DNA: TGTGCCAGTAGTAGCGGGGGCCCCTACGAGCAGTACTTC. The V and J genes are TRBV19 and TRBJ2-7; a possible D gene is TRBD2 (7 bases). The CDR3 totals 13 residues. V was trimmed by 4 bases and J by 2 bases, leaving 9 bases between them. The V gene's germline CDR1 is LNHDA and CDR2 SQIVND (reference sequence).

About this clone: One junction end does not reproduce the germline sequence, and a read error may be involved. The chain joins TRBV11-2 to TRBJ2-7, with D possibly being TRBD2 (5 bases). This CDR3 is built from 14 residues. Per the germline V gene, CDR1 is SGHAT and CDR2 is FQNNGV. The CDR3 is CASSVERATYEQYF. The CDR3 DNA reads as TGTGCCAGCAGCGTAGAGAGGGCTACCTACGAGCAGTACTTC. The entire variable domain, with the rest obtained from reference TRBV11-2 and TRBJ2-7, is as follows: EAGVAQSPRYKIIEKRQSVAFWCNPISGHATLYWYQQILGQGPKLLIQFQNNGVVDDSQLPKDRFSAERLKGVDSTLKIQPAKLEDSAVYLCASSVERATYEQYFGPGTRLTVT.

The rearrangement links TRBV10-3 to TRBJ1-1, with D perhaps matching TRBD1 (6 bases). Germline V gene sequence: CDR1 ENHRY, CDR2 SYGVKD. The CDR3 loop spans 13 amino acids. With 5 bases removed from V and 7 bases from J, the gap between germline ends came to 14 bases. The CDR3 protein is CAISPLTDSEAFF. The CDR3 nucleotides read TGTGCCATCAGTCCCCTCACGGACAGTGAAGCTTTCTTT.

J is TRBJ1-1 and V is TRBV9; maybe TRBD1 (5 bases). This CDR3 has 14 amino acids. Germline assignment: CDR1 SGDLS and CDR2 YYNGEE. The ends were cut back, 4 bases at V and 8 bases at J, with 18 bases in the middle. The CDR3 is CASSSDSTRPEAFF. CDR3 coding DNA: TGTGCCAGCAGCTCAGACAGTACCCGACCGGAAGCTTTCTTT.

The chain joins TRBV4-3 to TRBJ2-7; 11 bases line up with TRBD1. CDR1 is LGHNA, CDR2 YSLEER, per germline. V lost 4 bases and J lost 3; bases outside the gene matches: 14. The CDR3 covers 18 residues. CDR3 sequence: CASSPVDRGQGFGYEQYF. DNA for the CDR3: TGCGCCAGCAGCCCGGTGGACAGGGGGCAAGGATTCGGCTACGAGCAGTACTTC.

The chain carries TRBV18 and TRBJ1-2; maybe TRBD1 (6 bases). Germline-derived CDR1 and CDR2 are KGHSH and LQKENI. The CDR3 is 18 residues long. With 4 bases removed from V and 4 bases from J, the gap between germline ends came to 25 bases. DNA of the CDR3: TGTGCCAGCTCACGACTCCAGGGGTCCGCTCAAAGCCCCTATGGCTACACCTTC. This sequence encodes CASSRLQGSAQSPYGYTF.

This clone came up a few times. In DNA, the CDR3 is TGTGCCAGCAGCATCTCACACCTGGGCTACACCTTC. Residues: CASSISHLGYTF. The gene calls are TRBV7-2 and TRBJ1-2, with D hard to call. Germline V gives CDR1 SGHTA, CDR2 FQGNSA. V was pared by 5 bases and J by 8 bases, with 12 bases between. The CDR3 spans 12 residues. The whole variable domain, remainder taken from reference TRBV7-2 and TRBJ1-2, is GAGVSQSPSNKVTEKGKDVELRCDPISGHTALYWYRQSLGQGLEFLIYFQGNSAPDKSGLPSDRFSAERTGGSVSTLTIQRTQQEDSAVYLCASSISHLGYTFGSGTRLTVV.

This clone occurred a few times. This CDR3 reads CASSPTGYLSSYNEQFF. Here the CDR3 DNA reads TGTGCCAGTAGTCCAACAGGGTACTTGAGCTCCTACAATGAGCAGTTCTTC. The chain carries TRBV19 and TRBJ2-1; tentative D call: TRBD1 (6 bases). The germline V and J ends were trimmed by 5 bases and 0 bases, with 17 bases remaining between them. The germline gives CDR1 LNHDA, CDR2 SQIVND (reference sequence). The CDR3 spans 17 residues.

The rearrangement links TRBV7-2 to TRBJ1-2; 8 nucleotides align to TRBD1. CDR1 SGHTA and CDR2 FQGNSA come from the germline V gene. The junction had 7 bases not matched to a gene; V was cut back by 3 bases and J by 4 bases. The CDR3 runs 15 residues. CDR3 sequence (DNA): TGTGCCAGCAGCTTCCGGGACAGGCGGAGCTATGGCTACACCTTC. It translates to CASSFRDRRSYGYTF.

The chain combines TRBV7-8 with TRBJ2-3; TRBD2 aligns across 7 bases. Germline CDR1 is SGHVS and CDR2 is FQNEAQ. The CDR3 covers 18 residues. Germline trimming cut 3 bases from V and 2 bases from J; bases unmatched to any gene: 14. The CDR3, as DNA: TGTGCCAGCAGCTTTCCCCGGACTAGTCCGATGAACACAGATACGCAGTATTTT. Residues: CASSFPRTSPMNTDTQYF.

This clone appeared once. The J gene is TRBJ2-7, the V gene TRBV11-2; 7 bases fit TRBD1. This CDR3 is built from 15 residues. The junction had 11 bases not matched to a gene; V was cut back by 5 bases and J by 4 bases. Germline CDR1 is SGHAT and CDR2 is FQNNGV. The CDR3 sequence: CASSRERQGFYEQYF. CDR3 nucleotide sequence: TGTGCCAGCAGCCGTGAGAGACAGGGTTTTTACGAGCAGTACTTC.

The CDR3 loop is CASSLVDGSNQPQHF. CDR3 coding DNA: TGTGCCAGCAGCTTAGTCGACGGGAGCAATCAGCCCCAGCATTTT. The J gene is TRBJ1-5, the V gene TRBV7-2; D is unresolved. Germline CDR1 is SGHTA and CDR2 is FQGNSA. V gave up 1 base and J gave up 1 base, with 8 bases separating them. The CDR3 totals 15 residues.

The rearrangement joins TRBV28 to TRBJ2-1; 10 bases agree with TRBD2. The J segment lost 3 bases and the V segment lost 8 bases, leaving 7 bases of the junction unmatched. Looked up from germline, CDR1 is MDHEN and CDR2 is SYDVKM. This CDR3 is 15 amino acids long. The CDR3 coding sequence is TGTGCCAGCGACGAGCGGGGGGGCAGCTACAATGAGCAGTTCTTC. Protein product: CASDERGGSYNEQFF.

The V and J genes are TRBV2 and TRBJ2-5, with 11 nucleotides matching TRBD1. This CDR3 is built from 15 residues. In germline, CDR1 is SNHLY, CDR2 FYNNEI. The V gene end was trimmed by 7 bases and the J gene end by 4 bases; junction bases not matched to a gene: 8. CDR3 coding DNA: TGTGCCAGCAACCCTAGGACAGGGGGCCGAGAGACCCAGTACTTC. It encodes CASNPRTGGRETQYF.

This clone was detected only a few times. The V gene is TRBV9, the J gene TRBJ1-3; the match to TRBD1 covers 9 bases. After removal of 5 bases from V and 0 bases from J, the junction contained 3 bases not matched to a gene. CDR1 and CDR2 (germline): SGDLS, YYNGEE. CDR3 length: 15 residues. The CDR3 nucleotides are TGTGCCAGCAGTACAGGGGGCCGCTCTGGAAACACCATATATTTT. It translates to CASSTGGRSGNTIYF.

The CDR3 DNA is TGTGCCAGTGGGGGACTCTTATCGGGGCAGGGAGGCTACACCTTC. It yields the protein CASGGLLSGQGGYTF. This chain connects TRBV19 to TRBJ1-2; possible D gene TRBD1, 5 bases. Trimming pared 8 bases from V and 8 bases from J, leaving 24 bases between. The CDR3 loop spans 15 amino acids. Germline CDR1 reads LNHDA; CDR2 reads SQIVND (reference sequence). The full variable domain, its missing parts supplied by reference TRBV19 and TRBJ1-2, is DGGITQSPKYLFRKEGQNVTLSCEQNLNHDAMYWYRQDPGQGLRLIYYSQIVNDFQKGDIAEGYSVSREKKESFPLTVTSAQKNPTAFYLCASGGLLSGQGGYTFGSGTRLTVV.

The CDR3 coding sequence is TGTGCCAGCAGCCCGGCCGCCACTAGCGGGCAAGAGACCCAGTACTTC. Its protein product is CASSPAATSGQETQYF. The gene calls are TRBV9 and TRBJ2-5; 9 positions agree with TRBD2. The CDR3 spans 16 residues. J lost 2 bases, V lost 4 bases, and 9 bases had no gene match. Per the germline V gene, CDR1 is SGDLS and CDR2 is YYNGEE.

The chain couples TRBV12-5 to TRBJ1-1; D is unclear. The CDR3 loop spans 12 amino acids. V was pared by 1 base and J by 3 bases, with 3 bases between. The germline V gene has CDR1 LGHNT and CDR2 FRNRAP. The CDR3 DNA reads TGTGCTAGTGGTTTGGGAGACACTGAAGCTTTCTTT. Translation: CASGLGDTEAFF.

The chain couples TRBV25-1 to TRBJ1-2, with 7 bases lining up with TRBD1. The CDR3 totals 14 residues. Per the germline V gene, CDR1 is MGHDK and CDR2 is SYGVNS. V was pared by 3 bases and J by 4 bases, with 5 bases of the junction left unmatched. CDR3 region: CASSEPWTGYGYTF. The CDR3 DNA reads as TGTGCCAGCAGTGAGCCATGGACAGGCTATGGCTACACCTTC.

The CDR3 loop is CASSLRVGGAYNEQFF. For the CDR3, the DNA is TGTGCCAGCAGCTTAAGGGTCGGGGGGGCCTACAATGAGCAGTTCTTC. The gene calls are TRBV5-6 and TRBJ2-1; TRBD2 aligns across 8 bases. CDR3 length equals 16 residues. CDR1 SGHDT and CDR2 YYEEEE come from the germline V gene. V was clipped by 2 bases and J by 2 bases; unmatched bases: 6.

The chain combines TRBV5-1 with TRBJ2-3, with a possible D match to TRBD1 (6 bases). The CDR3 covers 14 residues. The V end was cut by 3 bases, the J end by 1 base, with 9 bases between. From germline, CDR1 is SGHRS and CDR2 YFSETQ. As DNA, the CDR3 is TGCGCCAGCAGCTCAGGGGAACGCACAGATACGCAGTATTTT. Translation gives CASSSGERTDTQYF. Based on the CDR3 plus reference TRBV5-1 and TRBJ2-3, the full variable domain is KAGVTQTPRYLIKTRGQQVTLSCSPISGHRSVSWYQQTPGQGLQFLFEYFSETQRNKGNFPGRFSGRQFSNSRSEMNVSTLELGDSALYLCASSSGERTDTQYFGPGTRLTVL.

The chain carries TRBV7-3 and TRBJ2-2, with D perhaps matching TRBD1 (6 bases). Trimming left V 4 bases short and J 3 bases short, with 9 bases between. The CDR3 is made up of 14 amino acids. Germline CDR1 and CDR2: SGHTA and FQGTGA. CDR3 region: CASSSTGYTGELFF. DNA for the CDR3: TGTGCCAGCAGCTCGACAGGTTACACCGGGGAGCTGTTTTTT.

This clone showed up just a few times. Sequence at one end of the junction differs from germline and may be a read error. This chain joins TRBV10-3 and TRBJ2-3; D possibly corresponds to TRBD2 (5 bases). Looked up from germline, CDR1 is ENHRY and CDR2 is SYGVKD. CDR3 size: 14 residues. CDR3 nucleotide sequence: TGTGCCAGCAGTTACGGGGAGAGCACAGATACGCAGTATTTT. This translates into CASSYGESTDTQYF.

The chain has TRBV6-1 and TRBJ2-1; TRBD1 matches at 7 bases. Germline-derived CDR1 and CDR2 are MNHNS and SASEGT. The CDR3 sequence is 13 residues long. Trimming took 5 bases from V and 4 from J; bases not matched to a gene: 2. CDR3 amino acids: CASSRQGYNEQFF. The CDR3 region has the DNA TGTGCCAGCAGTAGACAGGGATACAATGAGCAGTTCTTC.